The present TCR beta chain was sequenced within a study of T cells in Graves' hyperthyroidism and ophthalmopathy. Together with thyroid ultrasound, orbital computed tomography, serum thyroxine and TRAb, clinical symptoms were used for diagnoses. From roughly 9.2 ml of fresh peripheral blood, PBMCs were isolated. RNA transcripts served as the template for amplifying TCR beta CDR3 regions. The study used the HTBI primer set for a first-round RT-PCR of the TCR CDR3. Each CDR3 protein is one row after TCRdb ran MiXCR on the multiplex PCR reads. The sample yields 550,000 to 600,000 distinct CDR3 sequences, 16% seen once. This clonotype was recorded many times. What it binds is not known. V lost 5 bases to trimming and J lost 5 bases; unmatched junction nucleotides: 8. The germline CDR1 and CDR2 sequences are DFQATT and SNEGSKA (reference sequence). CDR3 length: 13 residues. Study-level results: Prediction of ophthalmopathy progression came a median about 6 months pre-onset.

This receptor was identified in a young woman with Graves' hyperthyroidism. The sequenced material came from blood. This chain links TRBV20-1 with TRBJ2-5; 7 nucleotides line up with TRBD1. This chain's CDR3 is CSAPQTGKETQYF. CDR3 in DNA: TGCAGTGCTCCCCAGACAGGGAAGGAGACCCAGTACTTC.